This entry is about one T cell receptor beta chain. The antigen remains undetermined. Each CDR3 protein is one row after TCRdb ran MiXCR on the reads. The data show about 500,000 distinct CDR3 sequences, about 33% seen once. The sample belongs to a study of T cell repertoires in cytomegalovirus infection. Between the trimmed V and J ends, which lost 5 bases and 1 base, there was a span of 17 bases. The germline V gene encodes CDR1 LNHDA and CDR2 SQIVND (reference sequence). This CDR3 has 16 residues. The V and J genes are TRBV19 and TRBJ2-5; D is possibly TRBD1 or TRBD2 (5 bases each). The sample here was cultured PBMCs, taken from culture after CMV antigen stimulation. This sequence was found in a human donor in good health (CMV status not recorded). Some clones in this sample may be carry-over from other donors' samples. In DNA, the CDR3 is TGTGCCAGTAGTTCCTCGGGACCAGCCCTCCAAGAGACCCAGTACTTC. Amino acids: CASSSSGPALQETQYF.